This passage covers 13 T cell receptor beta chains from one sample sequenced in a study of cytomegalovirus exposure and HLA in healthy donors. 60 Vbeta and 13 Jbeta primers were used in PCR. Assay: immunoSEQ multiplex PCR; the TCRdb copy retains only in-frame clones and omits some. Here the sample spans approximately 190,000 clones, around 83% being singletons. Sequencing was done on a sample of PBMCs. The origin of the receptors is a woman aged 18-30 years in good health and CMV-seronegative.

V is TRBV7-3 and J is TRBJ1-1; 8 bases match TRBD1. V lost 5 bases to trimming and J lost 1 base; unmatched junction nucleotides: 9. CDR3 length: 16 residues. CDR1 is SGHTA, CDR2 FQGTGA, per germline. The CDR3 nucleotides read TGTGCCAGCAGCGTCGGACAGGGCCTACGGAACACTGAAGCTTTCTTT. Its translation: CASSVGQGLRNTEAFF.

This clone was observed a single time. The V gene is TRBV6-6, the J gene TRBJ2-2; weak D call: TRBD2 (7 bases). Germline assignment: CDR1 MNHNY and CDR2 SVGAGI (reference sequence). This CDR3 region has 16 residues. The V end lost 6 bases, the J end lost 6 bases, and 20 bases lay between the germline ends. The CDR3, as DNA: TGTGCCAGCAGAAGTATGGCGGGGGCAAGGGCCGGGGAGCTGTTTTTT. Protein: CASRSMAGARAGELFF.

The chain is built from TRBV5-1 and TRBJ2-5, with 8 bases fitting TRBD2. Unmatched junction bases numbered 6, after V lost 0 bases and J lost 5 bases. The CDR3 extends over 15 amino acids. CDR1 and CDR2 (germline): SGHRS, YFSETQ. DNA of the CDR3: TGCGCCAGCAGCTTGGACGCGGGGGGTGCCGAGACCCAGTACTTC. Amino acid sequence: CASSLDAGGAETQYF. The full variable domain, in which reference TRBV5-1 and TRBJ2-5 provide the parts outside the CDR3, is KAGVTQTPRYLIKTRGQQVTLSCSPISGHRSVSWYQQTPGQGLQFLFEYFSETQRNKGNFPGRFSGRQFSNSRSEMNVSTLELGDSALYLCASSLDAGGAETQYFGPGTRLLVL.

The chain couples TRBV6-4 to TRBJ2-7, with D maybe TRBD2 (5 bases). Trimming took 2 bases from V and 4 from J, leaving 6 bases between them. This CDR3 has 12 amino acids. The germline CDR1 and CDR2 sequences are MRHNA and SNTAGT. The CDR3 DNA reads TGTGCCAGCAGTGACCTAGCATACGAGCAGTACTTC. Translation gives CASSDLAYEQYF.

CDR3 sequence (DNA): TGTGCCAGCAGAGAGACAGGGGGAGGTCCTGGAGGCTACACCTTC. Its protein is CASRETGGGPGGYTF. The rearrangement joins TRBV14 to TRBJ1-2, with TRBD1 matching 9 bases. Germline V CDR1 and CDR2: SGHDN, FVKESK. This CDR3 has 15 amino acids. V lost 6 bases, J lost 8 bases, and 13 bases stayed unmatched.

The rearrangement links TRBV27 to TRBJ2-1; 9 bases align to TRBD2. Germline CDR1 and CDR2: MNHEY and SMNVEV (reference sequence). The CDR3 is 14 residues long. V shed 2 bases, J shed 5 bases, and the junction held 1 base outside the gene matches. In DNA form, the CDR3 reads TGTGCCAGCAGTTTAAGACTAGCGGACAATGAGCAGTTCTTC. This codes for CASSLRLADNEQFF.

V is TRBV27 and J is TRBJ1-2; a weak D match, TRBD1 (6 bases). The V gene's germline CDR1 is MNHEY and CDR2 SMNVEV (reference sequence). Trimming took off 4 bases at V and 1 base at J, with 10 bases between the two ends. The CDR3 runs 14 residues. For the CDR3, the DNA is TGTGCCAGCAGTTCCGCAGGGGATAACTATGGCTACACCTTC. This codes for CASSSAGDNYGYTF.

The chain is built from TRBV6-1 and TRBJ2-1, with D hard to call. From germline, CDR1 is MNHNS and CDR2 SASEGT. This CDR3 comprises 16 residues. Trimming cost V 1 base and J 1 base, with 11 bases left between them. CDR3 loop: CASSEVLAGSYNEQFF. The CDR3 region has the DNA TGTGCCAGCAGTGAAGTTTTAGCTGGATCCTACAATGAGCAGTTCTTC.

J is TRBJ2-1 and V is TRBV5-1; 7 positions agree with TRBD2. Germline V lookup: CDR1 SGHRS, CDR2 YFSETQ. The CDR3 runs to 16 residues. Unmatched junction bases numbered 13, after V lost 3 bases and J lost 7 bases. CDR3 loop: CASSSWGGSIGNEQFF. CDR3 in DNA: TGCGCCAGCAGCTCGTGGGGAGGGAGTATCGGGAATGAGCAGTTCTTC.

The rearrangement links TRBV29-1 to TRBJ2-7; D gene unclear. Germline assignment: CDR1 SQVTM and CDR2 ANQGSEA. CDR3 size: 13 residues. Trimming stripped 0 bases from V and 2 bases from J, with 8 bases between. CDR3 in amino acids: CSVEDPGTYEQYF. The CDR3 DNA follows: TGCAGCGTTGAAGACCCAGGAACCTACGAGCAGTACTTC.

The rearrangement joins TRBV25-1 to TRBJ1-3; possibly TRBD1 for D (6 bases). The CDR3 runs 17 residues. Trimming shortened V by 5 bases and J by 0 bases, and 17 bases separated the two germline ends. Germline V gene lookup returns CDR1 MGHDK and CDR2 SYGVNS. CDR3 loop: CASSHLDTGPSGNTIYF. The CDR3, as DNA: TGTGCCAGCAGTCACCTAGATACAGGGCCCTCTGGAAACACCATATATTTT. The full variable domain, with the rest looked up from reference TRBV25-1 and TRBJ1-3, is EADIYQTPRYLVIGTGKKITLECSQTMGHDKMYWYQQDPGMELHLIHYSYGVNSTEKGDLSSESTVSRIRTEHFPLTLESARPSHTSQYLCASSHLDTGPSGNTIYFGEGSWLTVV.

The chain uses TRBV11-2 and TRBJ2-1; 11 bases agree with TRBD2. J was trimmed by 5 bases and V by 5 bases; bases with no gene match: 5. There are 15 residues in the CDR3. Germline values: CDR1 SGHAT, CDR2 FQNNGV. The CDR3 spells CASSPTSGRNNEQFF. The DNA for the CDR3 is TGTGCCAGCAGCCCAACTAGCGGGAGAAACAATGAGCAGTTCTTC.

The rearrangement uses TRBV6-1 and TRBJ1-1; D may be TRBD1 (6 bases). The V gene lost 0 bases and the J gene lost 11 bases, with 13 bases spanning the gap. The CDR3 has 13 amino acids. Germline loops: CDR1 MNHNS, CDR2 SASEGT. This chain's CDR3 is CASSEAQGLGAFF. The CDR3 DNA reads TGTGCCAGCAGTGAAGCTCAGGGGCTTGGGGCTTTCTTT.